These 30 T cell receptor beta chains share one sample of origin, sequenced in a study of blood T cell repertoires in COVID-19 (dated by TCRdb to about 2020). Library preparation used the immunoSEQ multiplex PCR assay. TCRdb carries this immuneACCESS record with in-frame sequences only. Its versions omit some clonotypes, under half of them owing to an unresolved V gene in the studies checked, with the rest unexplained. The sample table records about 75,000 clones; approximately 79% of these occur just once. The ten largest account for just over 2.5% of the sample. Sequences were obtained from peripheral blood. All receptors come from a human donor with acute or convalescent COVID-19. The donor label of this sample is uncertain.

This clone was picked up a small number of times. The chain uses TRBV5-6 and TRBJ2-2, with D possibly being TRBD2 (6 bases). The germline V gene encodes CDR1 SGHDT and CDR2 YYEEEE. This CDR3 contains 16 residues. Between the trimmed V and J ends, which lost 4 bases and 2 bases, there was a span of 15 bases. CDR3 amino acids: CASSPRVAVNTGELFF. CDR3 DNA sequence: TGTGCCAGCAGCCCCCGGGTAGCGGTCAACACCGGGGAGCTGTTTTTT. Based on the CDR3 plus reference TRBV5-6 and TRBJ2-2, the full variable domain is DAGVTQSPTHLIKTRGQQVTLRCSPKSGHDTVSWYQQALGQGPQFIFQYYEEEERQRGNFPDRFSGHQFPNYSSELNVNALLLGDSALYLCASSPRVAVNTGELFFGEGSRLTVL.

This chain joins TRBV9 and TRBJ1-1; D gene ambiguous. The CDR3 runs to 16 residues. V was clipped by 0 bases and J by 4 bases, with 16 bases between them. Germline values: CDR1 SGDLS, CDR2 YYNGEE. The CDR3 nucleotides are TGTGCCAGCAGCGTAGCCCCCACCCTACGGGGCACTGAAGCTTTCTTT. Translating it yields CASSVAPTLRGTEAFF.

This clone was counted a few times. V is TRBV7-2 and J is TRBJ2-2; weak D call: TRBD1 (5 bases). Germline CDR1 reads SGHTA; CDR2 reads FQGNSA. Trimming stripped 8 bases from V and 0 bases from J, with 7 bases between. This CDR3 is 13 amino acids long. The CDR3 here is CASGQTNTGELFF. The DNA of the CDR3 is TGTGCCAGCGGACAAACGAACACCGGGGAGCTGTTTTTT. Full variable domain (rest looked up from reference TRBV7-2 and TRBJ2-2): GAGVSQSPSNKVTEKGKDVELRCDPISGHTALYWYRQSLGQGLEFLIYFQGNSAPDKSGLPSDRFSAERTGGSVSTLTIQRTQQEDSAVYLCASGQTNTGELFFGEGSRLTVL.

The chain is built from TRBV6-5 and TRBJ1-2; D gene ambiguous. This CDR3 has 13 residues. The germline gives CDR1 MNHEY, CDR2 SVGAGI. V was trimmed by 2 bases and J by 8 bases, leaving 12 bases between them. CDR3 residues: CASSYTRSGGYTF. The CDR3 nucleotides read TGTGCCAGCAGTTACACCCGCTCAGGAGGCTACACCTTC.

This clone was seen a few times. The chain couples TRBV4-1 to TRBJ1-2, with 7 bases aligning to TRBD1. This CDR3 spans 15 amino acids. The germline gives CDR1 MGHRA, CDR2 YSYEKL. J gave up 4 bases and V 4 bases, and 9 bases lay outside the gene matches. In DNA, the CDR3 is TGCGCCAGCAGCCCCGAATCAAGACAGGGCTATGGCTACACCTTC. It specifies CASSPESRQGYGYTF.

The chain uses TRBV18 and TRBJ1-5; D not certain. The CDR3 totals 14 residues. Germline lookup yields CDR1 KGHSH and CDR2 LQKENI. V shed 4 bases and J shed 3 bases, with 10 bases lying between them. The CDR3 DNA follows: TGTGCCAGCTCACAAGGAGTGGACAATCAGCCCCAGCATTTT. Translating it yields CASSQGVDNQPQHF.

This clone showed up just a few times. The rearrangement links TRBV29-1 to TRBJ1-1; unclear D gene. The V gene lost 3 bases and the J gene lost 4 bases, with 9 bases spanning the gap. Germline V gene data show CDR1 as SQVTM and CDR2 as ANQGSEA. The CDR3 covers 12 residues. The CDR3 loop reads CSVDRTATEAFF. DNA for the CDR3: TGCAGCGTTGATCGTACAGCCACTGAAGCTTTCTTT.

This rearrangement joins TRBV28 to TRBJ2-5, with 7 bases identical to TRBD2. J lost 1 base, V lost 5 bases, and 1 base had no gene match. This CDR3 spans 13 amino acids. Germline CDR1 MDHEN, CDR2 SYDVKM. CDR3 sequence reads: CASSGRVQETQYF. DNA for the CDR3: TGTGCCAGCAGTGGGAGGGTCCAAGAGACCCAGTACTTC.

This clone showed up just once. The chain joins TRBV3-1 (or the pseudogene TRBV3-2) to TRBJ2-7; 7 nucleotides match TRBD1. The CDR3 has 13 residues. CDR1 and CDR2 (germline): LGHDT, YNNKEL (reference sequence). J lost 2 bases, V lost 6 bases, and 4 bases had no gene match. The DNA for the CDR3 is TGTGCCAGCAGGAATCAGGGGGCCTACGAGCAGTACTTC. Translating it yields CASRNQGAYEQYF.

CDR3 coding DNA: TGTGCCAGCAGTTACTCCCAATTGAGCGTCAATCAGCCCCAGCATTTT. Residues: CASSYSQLSVNQPQHF. The chain combines TRBV6-6 with TRBJ1-5; no clear D. Between the trimmed V and J ends, which lost 0 bases and 3 bases, there was a span of 12 bases. This CDR3 spans 16 amino acids. Germline CDR1 and CDR2: MNHNY and SVGAGI (reference sequence).

The chain combines TRBV9 with TRBJ2-5, with TRBD2 identical over 8 bases. The CDR3 sequence is 16 residues long. J gave up 1 base and V 1 base, and 6 bases lay outside the gene matches. CDR1 is SGDLS and CDR2 is YYNGEE in the germline V gene. CDR3 DNA: TGTGCCAGCAGCGTACAAGAGCGGGGGACCCAAGAGACCCAGTACTTC. It codes for CASSVQERGTQETQYF.

V and J are TRBV11-3 and TRBJ1-1; no clear D. Germline V gene lookup returns CDR1 SGHNT and CDR2 YENEEA. This CDR3 has 14 residues. The V end lost 0 bases, the J end lost 4 bases, and 9 bases lay between the germline ends. The CDR3: CASSLDPSGTEAFF. Here the CDR3 DNA reads TGTGCCAGCAGCTTAGATCCGTCAGGCACTGAAGCTTTCTTT.

V usage is TRBV10-1 and J usage is TRBJ2-7; D is unclear. V gave up 11 bases and J gave up 3 bases, with 8 bases separating them. Germline CDR1 and CDR2: WNHNN and SYGVQD (reference sequence). The CDR3 is made up of 10 amino acids. The CDR3 spells CAANGYEQYF. CDR3 DNA sequence: TGCGCCGCCAACGGCTACGAGCAGTACTTC.

This chain uses TRBV18 with TRBJ1-6, with unresolved D. Trimming took off 0 bases at V and 9 bases at J, with 12 bases between the two ends. Germline lookup yields CDR1 KGHSH and CDR2 LQKENI. This CDR3 is built from 15 residues. The CDR3 loop reads CASSPPEGGGSPLHF. CDR3 sequence (DNA): TGTGCCAGCTCACCACCCGAGGGTGGAGGTTCACCCCTCCACTTT. Drawing the rest from reference TRBV18 and TRBJ1-6, the complete variable domain is NAGVMQNPRHLVRRRGQEARLRCSPMKGHSHVYWYRQLPEEGLKFMVYLQKENIIDESGMPKERFSAEFPKEGPSILRIQQVVRGDSAAYFCASSPPEGGGSPLHFGNGTRLTVT.

The V call is TRBV14, the J call TRBJ2-5; 10 bases map to TRBD2. Germline CDR1 reads SGHDN; CDR2 reads FVKESK. This CDR3 spans 17 amino acids. J gave up 4 bases and V 4 bases, and 12 bases lay outside the gene matches. This CDR3 is CASSPRTKRGGLETQYF. The DNA for the CDR3 is TGTGCCAGCAGCCCCCGAACGAAGCGGGGGGGTCTAGAGACCCAGTACTTC.

This chain links TRBV9 with TRBJ2-1; 7 bases fit TRBD1. This CDR3 has 16 amino acids. The J segment lost 0 bases and the V segment lost 4 bases, leaving 7 bases of the junction unmatched. Per the germline V gene, CDR1 is SGDLS and CDR2 is YYNGEE. CDR3 bases: TGTGCCAGCAGCCCAGGGGCAGGGGGCTCCTACAATGAGCAGTTCTTC. It codes for CASSPGAGGSYNEQFF.

The chain links TRBV19 to TRBJ1-4, with 7 nucleotides matching TRBD1. With 9 bases clipped from V and 6 bases from J, the junction kept 7 bases outside the gene matches. Germline V gives CDR1 LNHDA, CDR2 SQIVND (reference sequence). The CDR3 sequence is 13 residues long. This CDR3 is CASLGQAHEKLFF. CDR3 nucleotides: TGTGCCAGCCTCGGACAGGCTCATGAAAAACTGTTTTTT.

About this clone itself: Other DNA sequences from this sample encode an identical CDR3 as well. V is TRBV18 and J is TRBJ1-5, with TRBD1 identical over 7 bases. The V and J ends lost 3 bases and 4 bases, in that order; junction bases with no gene match: 3. This CDR3 has 14 residues. Germline assignment: CDR1 KGHSH and CDR2 LQKENI. CDR3 sequence (DNA): TGTGCCAGCTCACCGGGGACAGTGAATCAGCCCCAGCATTTT. Amino acid sequence: CASSPGTVNQPQHF.

The gene calls are TRBV18 and TRBJ2-2; tentative D call: TRBD1 (6 bases). Germline lookup yields CDR1 KGHSH and CDR2 LQKENI. V lost 4 bases to trimming and J lost 2 bases, with 8 bases between them. The CDR3 length is 14 residues. Written as DNA, the CDR3 is TGTGCCAGCTCACTGGACAGAAACACCGGGGAGCTGTTTTTT. It encodes CASSLDRNTGELFF. Using reference TRBV18 and TRBJ2-2 for the parts outside the CDR3, the full variable domain is NAGVMQNPRHLVRRRGQEARLRCSPMKGHSHVYWYRQLPEEGLKFMVYLQKENIIDESGMPKERFSAEFPKEGPSILRIQQVVRGDSAAYFCASSLDRNTGELFFGEGSRLTVL.

The rearrangement links TRBV7-2 to TRBJ1-5; tentatively, D is TRBD1 (5 bases). This CDR3 spans 16 amino acids. The V and J ends lost 1 base and 5 bases respectively, with 15 bases between them. CDR1 and CDR2 from the germline V gene are SGHTA and FQGNSA. CDR3 sequence: CASSLEVPGGYQPQHF. The CDR3 DNA follows: TGTGCCAGCAGCTTAGAGGTTCCCGGGGGGTATCAGCCCCAGCATTTT.

This clone was detected only a few times. The chain has TRBV6-2 or TRBV6-3 and TRBJ2-6; D remains unclear. Germline V CDR1 and CDR2: MNHEY, SVGEGT. This CDR3 comprises 16 residues. Between the trimmed V and J ends, which lost 5 bases and 4 bases, there was a span of 15 bases. For the CDR3, the DNA is TGTGCCAGCAGTCTGAGGTCTTCAAGGGGGGCCAACGTCCTGACTTTC. This encodes CASSLRSSRGANVLTF.

The CDR3 sequence is CASSGGDSIYSNQPQHF. In DNA, the CDR3 is TGTGCCAGCAGCGGAGGTGACAGCATCTATAGCAATCAGCCCCAGCATTTT. The chain links TRBV7-8 to TRBJ1-5; a possible D gene is TRBD1 (5 bases). The V and J ends lost 5 bases and 0 bases respectively, with 17 bases between them. Germline CDR1 reads SGHVS; CDR2 reads FQNEAQ. The CDR3 totals 17 residues.

The gene calls are TRBV21-1 and TRBJ2-5; TRBD1 is taken as the D call from the table, unchecked against the DNA. TRBV21-1 corresponds to a pseudogene. This CDR3 is built from 14 residues. CDR3 region: CASSHRTGQETQYF. The CDR3 coding sequence is TGTGCCAGCTCGCATCGGACAGGGCAAGAGACCCAGTACTTC.

The V gene is TRBV20-1, the J gene TRBJ1-4, with D maybe TRBD1 (5 bases). Deletions cut 6 bases from V and 12 bases from J, with 14 bases between. The germline gives CDR1 DFQATT, CDR2 SNEGSKA (reference sequence). The CDR3 runs 11 residues. DNA of the CDR3: TGCAGTGCGAGCAGGGAGGAGGAACTGTTTTTT. Translation gives CSASREEELFF.

The chain is built from TRBV19 and TRBJ1-1; 7 bases map to TRBD1. There are 16 residues in the CDR3. The V and J ends lost 4 bases and 0 bases, in that order; junction bases with no gene match: 8. The germline V gene has CDR1 LNHDA and CDR2 SQIVND (reference sequence). CDR3 DNA sequence: TGTGCCAGTAGTAACCAGGGGGTCGGGATGAACACTGAAGCTTTCTTT. This encodes CASSNQGVGMNTEAFF.

The V call is TRBV24-1, the J call TRBJ2-2, with a tentative D call TRBD2 (6 bases). The V end was cut by 5 bases, the J end by 6 bases, with 24 bases between. Germline V gene data show CDR1 as KGHDR and CDR2 as SFDVKD. This CDR3 contains 18 residues. DNA of the CDR3: TGTGCCACCAGTGCCCTGGAGGGGTCGGGGAGTTCGGCCGGGGAGCTGTTTTTT. Translating it yields CATSALEGSGSSAGELFF.

This chain connects TRBV5-5 to TRBJ2-5, with D unclear. There are 12 residues in the CDR3. V lost 6 bases, J lost 5 bases, and 11 bases lay in between. CDR1 and CDR2 (germline): SGHKS, YYEKEE (reference sequence). CDR3 amino acids: CASNLAPETQYF. DNA of the CDR3: TGTGCCAGCAATCTGGCCCCGGAGACCCAGTACTTC.

This sequence joins TRBV27 and TRBJ2-1, with D possibly being TRBD1 (5 bases). The CDR3 loop spans 14 amino acids. Trimming left V 5 bases short and J 7 bases short, with 15 bases between. Looked up from germline, CDR1 is MNHEY and CDR2 is SMNVEV (reference sequence). CDR3 loop: CASSPKTVGNEQFF. CDR3 bases: TGTGCCAGCAGTCCGAAGACAGTAGGGAATGAGCAGTTCTTC.

This clone was detected only once. The chain couples TRBV18 to TRBJ2-4; tentative D call: TRBD2 (5 bases). The CDR3 is 15 amino acids. CDR1 is KGHSH, CDR2 LQKENI, per germline. V dropped 3 bases and J dropped 8 bases, with 17 bases sitting between them. The CDR3 bases are TGTGCCAGCTCACCGGGTCTGAGTAGGCGGGACATTCAGTACTTC. This sequence encodes CASSPGLSRRDIQYF.

This clone was observed once. J is TRBJ2-2 and V is TRBV6-5, with TRBD2 matching 9 bases. The CDR3 extends over 13 amino acids. CDR1 and CDR2 (germline): MNHEY, SVGAGI. The trim removed 7 bases at V and 8 bases at J, leaving 5 bases unmatched. The CDR3 bases are TGTGCCAGCACGGCGGGAGGGCGGGGGGAGCTGTTTTTT. It specifies CASTAGGRGELFF.